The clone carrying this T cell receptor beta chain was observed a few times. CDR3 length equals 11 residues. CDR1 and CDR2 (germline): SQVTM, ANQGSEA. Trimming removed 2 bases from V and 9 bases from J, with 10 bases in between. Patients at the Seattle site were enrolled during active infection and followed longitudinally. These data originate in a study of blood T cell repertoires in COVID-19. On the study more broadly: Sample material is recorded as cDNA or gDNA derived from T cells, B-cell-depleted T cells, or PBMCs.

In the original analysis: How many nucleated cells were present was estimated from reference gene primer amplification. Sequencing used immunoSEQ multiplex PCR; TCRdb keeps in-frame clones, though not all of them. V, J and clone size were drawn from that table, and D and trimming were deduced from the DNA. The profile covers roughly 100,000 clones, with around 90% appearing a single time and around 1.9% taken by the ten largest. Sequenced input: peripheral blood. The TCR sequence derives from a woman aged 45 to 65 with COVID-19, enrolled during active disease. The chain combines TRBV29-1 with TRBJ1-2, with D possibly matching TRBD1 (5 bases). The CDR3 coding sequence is TGCAGCGTTGAAAGGGGTTTGAGCTACACCTTC. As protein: CSVERGLSYTF. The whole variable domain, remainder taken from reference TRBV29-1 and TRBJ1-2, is SAVISQKPSRDICQRGTSLTIQCQVDSQVTMMFWYRQQPGQSLTLIATANQGSEATYESGFVIDKFPISRPNLTFSTLTVSNMSPEDSSIYLCSVERGLSYTFGSGTRLTVV.